A single sample is the source of the 19 T cell receptor beta chains below, sequenced in a study of shared clonotypes between healthy human individuals. Sequencing used immunoSEQ multiplex PCR; TCRdb keeps in-frame clones, though not all of them. The data show 2 million to 2.5 million clones, 85% to 95% seen once. The material sequenced was naive CD4+ T cells sorted from blood. Subset noted: CD45RA+ positively selected. These receptors all come from a man younger than 30 in good health.

The V and J genes are TRBV7-3 and TRBJ1-4; no reliable D call. Germline values: CDR1 SGHTA, CDR2 FQGTGA. This CDR3 is built from 13 residues. Trimming left V 5 bases short and J 7 bases short, with 11 bases between. The CDR3 here is CASSLERGEKLFF. CDR3 bases: TGTGCCAGCAGCCTCGAACGGGGTGAAAAACTGTTTTTT.

Comment on this clone: Different DNA sequences within this sample yield the same CDR3. The V gene is TRBV18, the J gene TRBJ1-2, with TRBD1 matching 7 bases. After removal of 2 bases from V and 2 bases from J, the junction contained 2 bases not matched to a gene. The CDR3 length is 14 residues. From germline, CDR1 is KGHSH and CDR2 LQKENI. The CDR3 spells CASSPGRGNYGYTF. The CDR3 DNA reads TGTGCCAGCTCACCAGGCAGGGGGAACTATGGCTACACCTTC. The full variable domain, its missing parts supplied by reference TRBV18 and TRBJ1-2, is NAGVMQNPRHLVRRRGQEARLRCSPMKGHSHVYWYRQLPEEGLKFMVYLQKENIIDESGMPKERFSAEFPKEGPSILRIQQVVRGDSAAYFCASSPGRGNYGYTFGSGTRLTVV.

This rearrangement joins TRBV6-5 to TRBJ2-1, with TRBD1 matching over 9 bases. This CDR3 has 15 amino acids. V dropped 5 bases and J dropped 4; count of bases not matched to a gene: 6. Germline V lookup: CDR1 MNHEY, CDR2 SVGAGI. The CDR3 DNA is TGTGCCAGCAGTACGGTGGGACAGGGTTACAATGAGCAGTTCTTC. As protein: CASSTVGQGYNEQFF.

The V call is TRBV6-5, the J call TRBJ2-3, with D possibly being TRBD1 (6 bases). Germline CDR1 reads MNHEY; CDR2 reads SVGAGI. Trimming stripped 6 bases from V and 0 bases from J, with 13 bases between. This CDR3 has 15 residues. The CDR3 reads CASRSDRTSTDTQYF. CDR3 in DNA: TGTGCCAGCAGATCCGACAGGACTAGCACAGATACGCAGTATTTT.

V gene TRBV7-9 combines with J gene TRBJ1-2; 10 bases align to TRBD1. CDR1 and CDR2 (germline): SEHNR, FQNEAQ (reference sequence). V trimming: 5 bases; J trimming: 7 bases; junction bases outside the gene matches: 16. The CDR3 sequence is 17 residues long. CDR3 loop: CASSLLWDRGLGSGYTF. DNA of the CDR3: TGTGCCAGCAGCCTTTTGTGGGACAGGGGCCTTGGGAGTGGCTACACCTTC.

The chain carries TRBV7-9 and TRBJ2-3; 9 bases map to TRBD2. This CDR3 contains 16 residues. The J segment lost 4 bases and the V segment lost 1 base, leaving 6 bases of the junction unmatched. Germline CDR1 SEHNR, CDR2 FQNEAQ (reference sequence). CDR3 loop: CASSLEAGGHADTQYF. CDR3 DNA sequence: TGTGCCAGCAGCTTAGAGGCGGGAGGGCACGCAGATACGCAGTATTTT.

The chain carries TRBV19 and TRBJ2-1; D is perhaps TRBD2 (5 bases). Germline assignment: CDR1 LNHDA and CDR2 SQIVND (reference sequence). The CDR3 is 14 residues long. Trimming removed 10 bases at V and 4 bases at J, with 17 bases between. The CDR3 DNA reads as TGTGCCACCACCGCGGGCCCGAGGTACAATGAGCAGTTCTTC. The encoded protein is CATTAGPRYNEQFF.

This sequence joins TRBV4-3 and TRBJ1-2; TRBD1 agrees at 9 bases. The CDR3 is 15 amino acids. Germline V gives CDR1 LGHNA, CDR2 YSLEER. V was clipped by 2 bases and J by 2 bases; unmatched bases: 3. The CDR3 loop is CASSQTGTGNYGYTF. In DNA, the CDR3 is TGCGCCAGCAGCCAAACCGGGACAGGGAACTATGGCTACACCTTC.

The chain joins TRBV6-1 to TRBJ1-6, with D perhaps matching TRBD1 (6 bases). Looked up from germline, CDR1 is MNHNS and CDR2 is SASEGT. V lost 6 bases, J lost 9 bases, and 15 bases lay in between. The CDR3 is 14 amino acids. The chain's CDR3 is CASRNQGNSSPLHF. In nucleotides, the CDR3 is TGTGCCAGCAGAAATCAGGGGAATAGTTCACCCCTCCACTTT.

The rearrangement joins TRBV2 to TRBJ2-1; TRBD2 matches at 10 bases. Trimming at V came to 6 bases and at J to 4 bases, leaving 6 bases not matched to a gene. In germline, CDR1 is SNHLY, CDR2 FYNNEI. The CDR3 covers 15 residues. For the CDR3, the DNA is TGTGCCAGCAGGGTTGGGACTAGCGAATACAATGAGCAGTTCTTC. Translating gives CASRVGTSEYNEQFF.

The genes are TRBV9 and TRBJ2-7; D may correspond to TRBD1 or TRBD2 (5 bases each). There are 14 residues in the CDR3. The V and J ends lost 1 base and 2 bases respectively, with 10 bases between them. Per the germline V gene, CDR1 is SGDLS and CDR2 is YYNGEE. In nucleotides, the CDR3 is TGTGCCAGCAGCGTACGGCAGGGAGCCTACGAGCAGTACTTC. Encoded protein: CASSVRQGAYEQYF.

The V gene is TRBV9, the J gene TRBJ2-1, with 7 bases identical to TRBD2. This CDR3 spans 14 amino acids. J lost 8 bases, V lost 4 bases, and 9 bases had no gene match. CDR1 and CDR2 from the germline V gene are SGDLS and YYNGEE. CDR3 coding DNA: TGTGCCAGCAGCCCAACGACTAGCTCCCATGAGCAGTTCTTC. Protein sequence: CASSPTTSSHEQFF.

The rearrangement uses TRBV6-1 and TRBJ1-5, with D perhaps matching TRBD1 (6 bases). This CDR3 has 13 amino acids. CDR1 MNHNS and CDR2 SASEGT come from the germline V gene. V was cut by 9 bases and J by 2 bases, with 11 bases left in between. CDR3 region: CASDRNRNQPQHF. The CDR3 coding sequence is TGTGCCAGTGACAGGAATCGCAATCAGCCCCAGCATTTT.

The chain combines TRBV27 with TRBJ2-7, with D tentatively TRBD1 (6 bases). V lost 5 bases and J lost 7, with 18 bases in between. The germline V gene has CDR1 MNHEY and CDR2 SMNVEV (reference sequence). The CDR3 runs to 14 residues. CDR3 sequence: CASSPSTGPWEQYF. The CDR3 nucleotides are TGTGCCAGCAGTCCCTCGACAGGACCTTGGGAGCAGTACTTC.

This chain uses TRBV7-9 with TRBJ2-7; 8 nucleotides match TRBD1. V shed 5 bases, J shed 1 base, and the junction held 7 bases outside the gene matches. The CDR3 is 15 residues long. Germline V lookup: CDR1 SEHNR, CDR2 FQNEAQ (reference sequence). CDR3 loop: CASSRGQGVSYEQYF. As DNA, the CDR3 is TGTGCCAGCAGCCGTGGACAGGGAGTTTCCTACGAGCAGTACTTC.

V gene TRBV6-5 combines with J gene TRBJ1-5, with D possibly matching TRBD1 (5 bases). The V and J ends lost 5 bases and 2 bases respectively, with 10 bases between them. CDR3 length: 14 residues. Germline CDR1 MNHEY, CDR2 SVGAGI. The CDR3 reads CASSQGKGNQPQHF. Written as DNA, the CDR3 is TGTGCCAGCAGTCAGGGTAAGGGCAATCAGCCCCAGCATTTT.

The chain uses TRBV11-2 and TRBJ1-1; D may be TRBD1 (5 bases). The germline V gene has CDR1 SGHAT and CDR2 FQNNGV. V was trimmed by 2 bases and J by 1 base, leaving 20 bases between them. CDR3 length: 18 amino acids. In DNA, the CDR3 is TGTGCCAGCAGCTTAACCCCGGGGCACCGGAGAGGGAACACTGAAGCTTTCTTT. This codes for CASSLTPGHRRGNTEAFF.

J is TRBJ2-2 and V is TRBV28, with 12 positions matching TRBD2. V was pared by 4 bases and J by 0 bases, with 6 bases of the junction left unmatched. The CDR3 has 18 residues. Germline lookup yields CDR1 MDHEN and CDR2 SYDVKM. The CDR3 DNA follows: TGTGCCAGCAGTTCGGGACTAGCGGGCCGCGCGAACACCGGGGAGCTGTTTTTT. It specifies CASSSGLAGRANTGELFF.

The chain recombines TRBV29-1 with TRBJ2-7; tentatively, D is TRBD1 or TRBD2 (5 bases each). The CDR3 totals 12 residues. The germline V and J ends were trimmed by 6 bases and 5 bases, with 14 bases remaining between them. Germline loops: CDR1 SQVTM, CDR2 ANQGSEA. The chain's CDR3 is CSVGRGVHEQYF. CDR3 nucleotides: TGCAGCGTGGGTAGGGGAGTCCACGAGCAGTACTTC.